The 4 T cell receptor beta chains given below trace back to one sample, sequenced in a study of long-term antiretroviral therapy in people with HIV. A v3.0 immunoSEQ assay was performed at survey level. Sequencing used immunoSEQ multiplex PCR; TCRdb keeps in-frame clones, though not all of them. The sample has fewer than 20,000 clones; about 78% are singletons. The starting material was unsorted PBMCs, obtained 0.3 years after starting antiretroviral therapy. The receptors come from a woman between 50 and 59 years old with HIV.

The chain is built from TRBV5-5 and TRBJ1-2, with D perhaps TRBD1 (5 bases). The V gene lost 0 bases and the J gene lost 4 bases, with 10 bases spanning the gap. CDR3 length equals 14 residues. Germline lookup yields CDR1 SGHKS and CDR2 YYEKEE (reference sequence). In nucleotides, the CDR3 is TGTGCCAGCAGCTTGGGGCAGGGATCCTATGGCTACACCTTC. Its translation is CASSLGQGSYGYTF.

The genes are TRBV7-2 and TRBJ2-3; D is ambiguous. This CDR3 contains 13 residues. CDR1 is SGHTA and CDR2 is FQGNSA in the germline V gene. V dropped 3 bases and J dropped 14 bases, with 18 bases sitting between them. The CDR3 loop is CASSFGGFRFLYF. DNA for the CDR3: TGTGCCAGCAGCTTCGGTGGGTTCCGATTTTTGTATTTT.

The chain couples TRBV5-3 to TRBJ1-2; 7 nucleotides line up with TRBD1. TRBV5-3 is flagged as an ORF with uncertain function. J lost 5 bases, V lost 0 bases, and 16 bases had no gene match. This CDR3 contains 18 residues. DNA of the CDR3: TGTGCCAGAAGCTTGGTTGGTGACAGGGATGGAGTAAGATATGGCTACACCTTC. This sequence encodes CARSLVGDRDGVRYGYTF.

This clone has just one count. The chain combines TRBV9 with TRBJ2-1; D is perhaps TRBD2 (6 bases). Germline V lookup: CDR1 SGDLS, CDR2 YYNGEE. The V and J ends lost 2 bases and 4 bases respectively, with 13 bases between them. The CDR3 length is 15 residues. The CDR3 DNA is TGTGCCAGCAGCGTTAGCGGTGAAACTTACAATGAGCAGTTCTTC. Translated, it gives CASSVSGETYNEQFF.